This is a list of T cell receptor beta chains from one sample in a study of CD8 T cells in ankylosing spondylitis. From the 5' RACE reads, TCRdb called clonotypes with MiXCR, one entry per CDR3 protein. The sample yields under 850,000 distinct CDR3 sequences, around 19% seen once. Sequencing used blood, either unsorted or a sorted T cell fraction (not recorded which). The receptors shown here come from a male donor with ankylosing spondylitis. CDR3s include the opening cysteine and the closing phenylalanine or tryptophan. The D gene is left open where the match is weak. Clone size, where shown, is once, few, many, or a class for clones that have expanded.

V	J	D	size	CDR3	DNA
TRBV30	TRBJ2-2	TRBD2	once	CAWTGGLAIGELFF	TGTGCCTGGACGGGTGGACTAGCCATCGGGGAGCTGTTTTTT
TRBV29-1	TRBJ2-5	.	many	CSVESMANQETQYF	TGCAGCGTTGAATCTATGGCGAACCAAGAGACCCAGTACTTC
TRBV29-1	TRBJ1-1	.	few	CSVPGEGYTEAFF	TGCAGCGTGCCAGGAGAGGGGTACACTGAAGCTTTCTTT
TRBV3-1	TRBJ2-3	.	.	CASSPRLTDTQYF	TGTGCCAGCAGCCCCAGACTCACAGATACGCAGTATTTT
TRBV27	TRBJ2-7	TRBD1	few	CASSSRDRAYEQYF	TGTGCCAGCAGTAGCCGGGACAGGGCCTACGAGCAGTACTTC
TRBV2	TRBJ1-5	.	.	CASSRTSNSNQPQHF	TGTGCCAGCAGTCGGACCAGTAATAGCAATCAGCCCCAGCATTTT
TRBV20-1	TRBJ1-2	.	.	CSARDIGFFLTANYGYTF	TGCAGTGCTAGAGATATTGGATTTTTCCTCACAGCTAACTATGGCTACACCTTC
TRBV11-3	TRBJ2-3	.	few	CASSAARWTDTQYF	TGTGCCAGCAGCGCAGCCCGATGGACAGATACGCAGTATTTT
TRBV11-2	TRBJ2-2	.	few	CASSPRRANTGELFF	TGTGCCAGCAGCCCAAGGCGTGCGAACACCGGGGAGCTGTTTTTT
TRBV7-9	TRBJ2-1	.	few	CASSWAPESYNEQFF	TGTGCCAGCAGTTGGGCCCCCGAGTCCTACAATGAGCAGTTCTTC
TRBV2	TRBJ2-3	.	.	CASSEAKSDTQYF	TGTGCCAGCAGTGAGGCGAAATCAGATACGCAGTATTTT
TRBV4-1	TRBJ2-2	.	.	CASSLNNPNTGELFF	TGCGCCAGCAGCCTAAATAACCCGAACACCGGGGAGCTGTTTTTT
TRBV25-1	TRBJ1-1	.	few	CASSLSLGEGGTEAFF	TGTGCCAGCAGTCTTTCCCTCGGCGAAGGGGGAACTGAAGCTTTCTTT
TRBV20-1	TRBJ2-1	.	.	CSAEAAKSSYNEQFF	TGCAGTGCAGAGGCCGCCAAGAGCTCCTACAATGAGCAGTTCTTC
TRBV3-1	TRBJ1-1	.	.	CASSQSGLPSNTEAFF	TGTGCCAGCAGCCAATCGGGTCTGCCTTCAAACACTGAAGCTTTCTTT
TRBV4-2	TRBJ1-1	.	.	CASSQDGFRNTEAFF	TGTGCCAGCAGCCAAGACGGCTTCAGGAACACTGAAGCTTTCTTT
TRBV7-2	TRBJ2-5	.	.	CASSLGRGIETQYF	TGTGCCAGCAGCTTAGGGCGCGGGATAGAGACCCAGTACTTC
TRBV20-1	TRBJ2-7	TRBD1	.	CSAPTGPYEQYF	TGCAGTGCACCGACAGGGCCCTACGAGCAGTACTTC
TRBV29-1	TRBJ2-1	.	few	CSAEGDEQFF	TGCAGCGCTGAAGGGGATGAGCAGTTCTTC
TRBV19	TRBJ1-6	.	.	CASTFGDKSPLHF	TGTGCCAGTACCTTCGGGGACAAATCACCCCTCCACTTT
TRBV7-9	TRBJ2-4	TRBD2	.	CASAVLGTTLAKNIQYF	TGTGCCAGCGCCGTACTAGGGACTACGCTAGCCAAAAACATTCAGTACTTC
TRBV7-2	TRBJ2-7	.	few	CASSLDGRVSYEQYF	TGTGCCAGCAGCTTAGATGGCAGGGTATCCTACGAGCAGTACTTC
TRBV6-5	TRBJ1-6	.	many	CASSYSRNWDSPLHF	TGTGCCAGCAGTTACTCCCGAAATTGGGATTCACCCCTCCACTTT
TRBV27	TRBJ2-2	TRBD2	.	CASSLSGAGGNTGELFF	TGTGCCAGCAGCCTTTCTGGGGCGGGAGGGAACACCGGGGAGCTGTTTTTT
TRBV20-1	TRBJ1-3	.	.	CSARAGALSGNTIYF	TGCAGTGCCCGGGCGGGGGCCCTCTCTGGAAACACCATATATTTT
TRBV20-1	TRBJ2-7	TRBD1	few	CSRDRNFYEQYF	TGCAGCCGGGACAGAAACTTCTACGAGCAGTACTTC
TRBV11-3	TRBJ2-3	TRBD2	few	CASSLALAGITDTQYF	TGTGCCAGCAGCTTAGCACTAGCGGGGATCACAGATACGCAGTATTTT
TRBV4-3	TRBJ2-7	.	.	CASSQGIGYEQYF	TGCGCCAGCAGCCAGGGGATCGGTTACGAGCAGTACTTC
TRBV24-1	TRBJ2-5	TRBD2	few	CATSAGLAIEETQYF	TGTGCCACCAGTGCGGGACTAGCGATAGAAGAGACCCAGTACTTC
TRBV24-1	TRBJ2-3	.	.	CATSDSGWGTDTQYF	TGTGCCACCAGTGATTCGGGGTGGGGCACAGATACGCAGTATTTT
TRBV19	TRBJ2-5	.	.	CASSMSLAGETQYF	TGTGCCAGTAGTATGAGTCTAGCTGGGGAGACCCAGTACTTC
TRBV11-2	TRBJ2-5	.	many	CASSIQETQYF	TGTGCCAGCAGCATACAAGAGACCCAGTACTTC